The 30 T cell receptor beta chains below were found in one sample sequenced in a study of regulatory T cells in long-lasting Graves disease. This sample's time point: newly diagnosed GD, antithyroid drugs for less than 3 months. TCR sequences were obtained from RNA taken from PBMCs. Arm-PCR with iRepertoire HTBI primers amplified the CDR3 regions for these TCR beta libraries. One entry per CDR3 protein results from TCRdb running MiXCR on the multiplex PCR reads. This table holds 500,000 or so distinct CDR3 sequences, less than 15% found once. These same data were also listed under a study on T cells in Graves' hyperthyroidism and ophthalmopathy.

Source: peripheral blood mononuclear cells (PBMCs), taken at new diagnosis, from a patient treated with antithyroid drugs. The origin of the receptors is a woman aged 50 to 65 with Graves disease.

This chain connects TRBV20-1 to TRBJ2-6, with D possibly TRBD2 on 5 matching bases. The V gene's germline CDR1 is DFQATT and CDR2 SNEGSKA (reference sequence). This CDR3 has 14 amino acids. Deletions cut 5 bases from V and 2 bases from J, with 10 bases between. CDR3 sequence: CSALETTGANVLTF. In DNA, the CDR3 is TGCAGTGCTTTAGAGACTACTGGGGCCAACGTCCTGACTTTC.

The V gene is TRBV9, the J gene TRBJ1-5, with 9 bases that match TRBD1. The ends lost 4 bases at V and 5 bases at J; junction bases unmatched: 7. From germline, CDR1 is SGDLS and CDR2 YYNGEE. The CDR3 extends over 15 amino acids. CDR3 DNA sequence: TGTGCCAGCAGCAAAGGACAGGGGTTGTATCAGCCCCAGCATTTT. Protein product: CASSKGQGLYQPQHF.

The chain couples TRBV6-2 or TRBV6-3 to TRBJ1-5; D is unresolved. Germline V gene data show CDR1 as MNHEY and CDR2 as SVGEGT. CDR3 length: 14 residues. Trimming took 7 bases from V and 7 from J, leaving 17 bases between them. CDR3: CASTSELLYQPQHF. The CDR3, as DNA: TGTGCCAGCACCTCGGAACTTCTGTACCAGCCCCAGCATTTT.

This clonotype has just one count. V is TRBV12-3 or TRBV12-4 and J is TRBJ2-1; the D is unclear. This CDR3 spans 13 amino acids. Trimming removed 3 bases from V and 4 bases from J, with 7 bases in between. The CDR3 protein is CASSLWVYNEQFF. CDR3 DNA sequence: TGTGCCAGCAGTTTGTGGGTTTACAATGAGCAGTTCTTC.

This clonotype was seen repeatedly, ten times or more. V gene TRBV3-1 combines with J gene TRBJ2-7, with no clear D. From germline, CDR1 is LGHDT and CDR2 YNNKEL (reference sequence). CDR3 length: 12 residues. Between the trimmed V and J ends, which lost 0 bases and 3 bases, there was a span of 3 bases. CDR3 sequence (DNA): TGTGCCAGCAGCCAAGACGTCTACGAGCAGTACTTC. Its translation is CASSQDVYEQYF.

In its sample, this clonotype was seen a few times. The J gene is TRBJ2-2, the V gene TRBV20-1, with D perhaps matching TRBD2 (6 bases). Trimming shortened V by 0 bases and J by 1 base, and 12 bases separated the two germline ends. Germline assignment: CDR1 DFQATT and CDR2 SNEGSKA (reference sequence). The CDR3 runs 16 residues. CDR3 amino acids: CSAREEGRLNTGELFF. The DNA of the CDR3 is TGCAGTGCTAGAGAGGAGGGACGCTTGAACACCGGGGAGCTGTTTTTT.

This clonotype came up many times. The J gene is TRBJ2-5, the V gene TRBV24-1, with TRBD1 identical over 12 bases. CDR1 and CDR2 from the germline V gene are KGHDR and SFDVKD. The CDR3 has 16 amino acids. The J segment lost 3 bases and the V segment lost 5 bases, leaving 6 bases of the junction unmatched. The CDR3 region has the DNA TGTGCCACCAGTGCCCGGGACAGGGGGCTCGAAGAGACCCAGTACTTC. As protein: CATSARDRGLEETQYF.

This clonotype was seen repeatedly, ten times or more. The V and J genes are TRBV6-1 and TRBJ1-1; no reliable D call. Germline V gene lookup returns CDR1 MNHNS and CDR2 SASEGT. The V gene lost 3 bases and the J gene lost 3 bases, with 11 bases spanning the gap. This CDR3 has 14 residues. The CDR3 here is CASSDRETYTEAFF. The CDR3 bases are TGTGCCAGCAGTGACAGAGAGACATACACTGAAGCTTTCTTT.

This clonotype came up many times. The V call is TRBV19, the J call TRBJ1-1; D not resolved. Germline lookup yields CDR1 LNHDA and CDR2 SQIVND (reference sequence). There are 14 residues in the CDR3. V lost 7 bases and J 1 base, leaving 13 bases between the germline ends. CDR3 region: CASKGGRWNTEAFF. The CDR3, as DNA: TGTGCCAGTAAGGGCGGACGGTGGAACACTGAAGCTTTCTTT.

This clonotype was counted many times. The V and J genes are TRBV28 and TRBJ2-1, with D possibly TRBD2 on 6 matching bases. With 10 bases removed from V and 4 bases from J, the gap between germline ends came to 23 bases. Germline CDR1 and CDR2: MDHEN and SYDVKM. The CDR3 extends over 16 amino acids. Written as DNA, the CDR3 is TGTGCCACCGACCCGGGCGTTAGCGGCCTTTACAATGAGCAGTTCTTC. This codes for CATDPGVSGLYNEQFF. Together with reference TRBV28 and TRBJ2-1, the CDR3 gives the full variable domain: DVKVTQSSRYLVKRTGEKVFLECVQDMDHENMFWYRQDPGLGLRLIYFSYDVKMKEKGDIPEGYSVSREKKERFSLILESASTNQTSMYLCATDPGVSGLYNEQFFGPGTRLTVL.

To note about this clonotype: The CDR3 does not end in the conserved phenylalanine or tryptophan, so this is likely a read error. This sequence joins TRBV20-1 and TRBJ2-3; no reliable D call. The germline V gene encodes CDR1 DFQATT and CDR2 SNEGSKA (reference sequence). This CDR3 has 13 residues. V was cut by 1 base and J by 0 bases, with 5 bases left in between. This chain's CDR3 is CSARVLSTDTQYV. In DNA, the CDR3 is TGCAGTGCTAGAGTGTTGAGCACAGATACGCAGTATGTT.

This clonotype was seen ten or more times. This chain connects TRBV7-8 to TRBJ1-5; the D gene is possibly TRBD1 (6 bases). CDR1 is SGHVS, CDR2 FQNEAQ, per germline. The CDR3 totals 16 residues. Trimming left V 3 bases short and J 1 base short, with 13 bases between. DNA for the CDR3: TGTGCCAGCAGCTTGAGATGGGGGGCGAGCAATCAGCCCCAGCATTTT. Amino acids: CASSLRWGASNQPQHF.

This clonotype was recorded a few times. This chain connects TRBV4-2 to TRBJ2-2; TRBD2 might be the D (6 bases). The CDR3 runs to 14 residues. Germline V gene sequence: CDR1 LGHNA, CDR2 YNFKEQ. V was pared by 0 bases and J by 8 bases, with 10 bases between. CDR3 region: CASSQDSREGELFF. In nucleotides, the CDR3 is TGTGCCAGCAGCCAAGATTCCCGGGAGGGGGAGCTGTTTTTT.

This clonotype was counted ten times or more. V is TRBV7-8 and J is TRBJ2-7, with D tentatively TRBD2 (6 bases). The germline CDR1 and CDR2 sequences are SGHVS and FQNEAQ. V lost 1 base, J lost 0 bases, and 13 bases lay in between. The CDR3 has 16 amino acids. CDR3 coding DNA: TGTGCCAGCAGCTTAGTCGCTAGCGCGAGCTCCTACGAGCAGTACTTC. This translates into CASSLVASASSYEQYF.

In this sample, this clonotype turned up many times. V and J are TRBV28 and TRBJ2-3, with 8 nucleotides matching TRBD2. Trimming removed 10 bases from V and 4 bases from J; junction bases left unmatched: 7. The CDR3 runs to 13 residues. Germline V gene sequence: CDR1 MDHEN, CDR2 SYDVKM. The CDR3 sequence is CATGREVPDTQYF. The DNA for the CDR3 is TGTGCCACGGGGCGGGAGGTCCCAGATACGCAGTATTTT.

The gene calls are TRBV19 and TRBJ1-4, with D tentatively TRBD1 (5 bases). Trimming stripped 2 bases from V and 2 bases from J, with 12 bases between. Germline V gene data show CDR1 as LNHDA and CDR2 as SQIVND (reference sequence). The CDR3 spans 16 residues. In DNA, the CDR3 is TGTGCCAGTAGTATACTGACCGGGGCGACTAATGAAAAACTGTTTTTT. Its translation is CASSILTGATNEKLFF.

The V and J genes are TRBV6-1 and TRBJ2-5; 11 nucleotides match TRBD2. Looked up from germline, CDR1 is MNHNS and CDR2 is SASEGT. V lost 2 bases, J lost 1 base, and 9 bases stayed unmatched. This CDR3 has 18 residues. The CDR3 DNA reads TGTGCCAGCAGTGAAACCCCGGCCGGGACTAGCGGCCAAGAGACCCAGTACTTC. Amino acid sequence: CASSETPAGTSGQETQYF.

In its sample, this clonotype was seen many times. The V gene is TRBV27, the J gene TRBJ2-1; 8 bases line up with TRBD1. The length of the CDR3 is 16 residues. After removal of 8 bases from V and 3 bases from J, the junction contained 12 bases not matched to a gene. The germline V gene encodes CDR1 MNHEY and CDR2 SMNVEV (reference sequence). The CDR3 protein is CASRGGDRGFYNEQFF. CDR3 DNA: TGTGCCAGCCGGGGAGGTGACAGGGGTTTCTACAATGAGCAGTTCTTC.

This clonotype was detected many times. The J gene is TRBJ2-1, the V gene TRBV7-3; 11 bases fit TRBD2. Trimming cost V 5 bases and J 9 bases; bases outside gene matches: 18. In germline, CDR1 is SGHTA, CDR2 FQGTGA. CDR3 length: 18 residues. The CDR3 sequence is CASSSTAPLAGAGGEQFF. The CDR3 DNA is TGTGCCAGCAGCAGTACGGCCCCACTAGCGGGAGCAGGTGGTGAGCAGTTCTTC.

About this clonotype: Being one base from a much bigger clone, this may be a read error. CDR3 amino acids: CASSPSAMTSGYEQFF. CDR3 nucleotide sequence: TGTGCCAGCAGTCCGTCTGCTATGACTAGCGGCTACGAGCAGTTCTTC. The V gene is TRBV28, the J gene TRBJ2-1; 9 nucleotides agree with TRBD2. V gave up 5 bases and J gave up 10 bases; unmatched junction bases: 15. Germline-derived CDR1 and CDR2 are MDHEN and SYDVKM. CDR3 length: 16 residues.

There are many counts of this clonotype. The chain uses TRBV10-3 and TRBJ1-2; D is perhaps TRBD1 (6 bases). The germline V gene encodes CDR1 ENHRY and CDR2 SYGVKD. V was clipped by 6 bases and J by 5 bases, with 16 bases between them. This CDR3 is built from 14 residues. This CDR3 is CAIRSTWDKYGYTF. In DNA, the CDR3 is TGTGCCATCAGGTCGACATGGGACAAATATGGCTACACCTTC.

This clonotype has a handful of counts. The chain is built from TRBV5-4 and TRBJ2-2, with D hard to call. Trimming removed 0 bases at V and 9 bases at J, with 12 bases between. The CDR3 is made up of 14 amino acids. Germline assignment: CDR1 SGHNT and CDR2 YYREEE (reference sequence). The chain's CDR3 is CASSLDPTERELFF. The CDR3 DNA reads TGTGCCAGCAGCTTGGACCCAACCGAGAGGGAGCTGTTTTTT.

This clonotype was detected only a few times. This chain connects TRBV6-1 to TRBJ1-6, with D maybe TRBD1 (5 bases). The length of the CDR3 is 16 residues. The V end was cut by 2 bases, the J end by 9 bases, with 17 bases between. Looked up from germline, CDR1 is MNHNS and CDR2 is SASEGT. The CDR3 DNA sequence: TGTGCCAGCAGTGAACAGGGCGGGGGTGGAGGTTCACCCCTCCACTTT. The encoded protein is CASSEQGGGGGSPLHF.

Ten or more counts support this clonotype. The V call is TRBV2, the J call TRBJ1-1; D remains unclear. Germline CDR1 reads SNHLY; CDR2 reads FYNNEI. V was shortened by 9 bases and J by 1 base, with 9 bases between the two germline ends. CDR3 size: 12 residues. The CDR3 here is CARVNRNTEAFF. The DNA for the CDR3 is TGTGCCAGAGTCAACAGGAACACTGAAGCTTTCTTT.

This clonotype was observed at least ten times. The rearrangement uses TRBV5-4 and TRBJ2-5; D call uncertain. Trimming took 0 bases from V and 3 from J, leaving 6 bases between them. CDR3 length equals 13 residues. CDR1 SGHNT and CDR2 YYREEE come from the germline V gene (reference sequence). CDR3 sequence: CASSLAEKETQYF. The DNA of the CDR3 is TGTGCCAGCAGCTTGGCCGAAAAAGAGACCCAGTACTTC.

Only a few counts were recorded for this clonotype. This rearrangement joins TRBV6-5 to TRBJ2-3, with D perhaps TRBD2 (5 bases). Per the germline V gene, CDR1 is MNHEY and CDR2 is SVGAGI. Trimming took 1 base from V and 0 from J, leaving 5 bases between them. The CDR3 has 14 residues. In DNA, the CDR3 is TGTGCCAGCAGTTACTGGAGGAGCACAGATACGCAGTATTTT. Translated, it gives CASSYWRSTDTQYF.

This clonotype was picked up many times. The rearrangement joins TRBV29-1 to TRBJ1-2; 7 positions agree with TRBD1. The ends lost 4 bases at V and 3 bases at J; junction bases unmatched: 5. CDR3 length: 13 amino acids. Germline CDR1 is SQVTM and CDR2 is ANQGSEA. CDR3 nucleotides: TGCAGCGTTGGACAGGGTTCCGACTATGGCTACACCTTC. Translation: CSVGQGSDYGYTF.

This clonotype was found many times. The rearrangement joins TRBV18 to TRBJ2-3; 9 bases fit TRBD1. This CDR3 has 15 residues. Per germline, CDR1 KGHSH and CDR2 LQKENI. After removal of 4 bases from V and 2 bases from J, the junction contained 4 bases not matched to a gene. CDR3 amino acids: CASSHRDRVTDTQYF. CDR3 DNA sequence: TGTGCCAGCTCACACCGGGACAGGGTCACAGATACGCAGTATTTT.

The chain employs TRBV28 and TRBJ2-7, with D unresolved. This CDR3 region has 13 residues. Germline V CDR1 and CDR2: MDHEN, SYDVKM. V was pared by 1 base and J by 2 bases, with 6 bases between. The CDR3 reads CASSLFPAYEQYF. The DNA for the CDR3 is TGTGCCAGCAGTTTATTCCCCGCCTACGAGCAGTACTTC.

This clonotype was counted ten times or more. DNA of the CDR3: TGTGCCAGCAGATATACAGGGGAAGGCACTGAAGCTTTCTTT. Protein: CASRYTGEGTEAFF. The gene calls are TRBV12-3 or TRBV12-4 and TRBJ1-1; 7 nucleotides align to TRBD1. The CDR3 consists of 14 residues. The ends lost 6 bases at V and 4 bases at J; junction bases unmatched: 8.